These 9 T cell receptor beta chains were all obtained from the same sample, sequenced in a study of blood T cell repertoires in COVID-19. Produced via immunoSEQ multiplex PCR; TCRdb's table is partial and in-frame only. The sample lists a few hundred thousand clones, approximately 90% occurring once. Source material: PBMCs or T cells enriched from blood (not recorded which). The source is a woman aged 35 to 49 who had recovered from COVID-19.

The CDR3 is CASSVGQYAYEQYF. The CDR3 DNA sequence: TGTGCCAGCAGCGTAGGACAGTATGCCTACGAGCAGTACTTC. The chain couples TRBV9 to TRBJ2-7; tentatively, D is TRBD1 (5 bases). From germline, CDR1 is SGDLS and CDR2 YYNGEE. The CDR3 covers 14 residues. Trimming cost V 0 bases and J 2 bases, with 9 bases left between them.

The CDR3 spells CASSGRGGRETQYF. CDR3 bases: TGTGCCAGCAGTGGGAGAGGGGGTAGAGAGACCCAGTACTTC. The V gene is TRBV2, the J gene TRBJ2-5; D possibly corresponds to TRBD1 (6 bases). Germline V gene lookup returns CDR1 SNHLY and CDR2 FYNNEI. The ends were cut back, 4 bases at V and 4 bases at J, with 13 bases in the middle. This CDR3 region has 14 residues.

This rearrangement joins TRBV7-2 to TRBJ1-5; the match to TRBD1 covers 9 bases. The CDR3 length is 14 residues. Germline CDR1 reads SGHTA; CDR2 reads FQGNSA. V gave up 2 bases and J gave up 7 bases; unmatched junction bases: 3. The CDR3 is CASSLRQGEQPQHF. The CDR3 DNA follows: TGTGCCAGCAGCTTACGACAGGGGGAACAGCCCCAGCATTTT.

The table lists this clone with a count of one. The V gene is TRBV6-5, the J gene TRBJ1-2; D is ambiguous. This CDR3 is built from 12 residues. Trimming removed 2 bases at V and 7 bases at J, with 8 bases between. Germline V gene lookup returns CDR1 MNHEY and CDR2 SVGAGI. CDR3 DNA sequence: TGTGCCAGCAGTTACCGCCAGTCTGGCTACACCTTC. Protein: CASSYRQSGYTF.

This clone was observed a handful of times. The rearrangement uses TRBV7-2 and TRBJ2-3, with D possibly TRBD2 on 5 matching bases. Germline-derived CDR1 and CDR2 are SGHTA and FQGNSA. V was shortened by 3 bases and J by 1 base, with 8 bases between the two germline ends. The CDR3 sequence is 14 residues long. The CDR3 loop reads CASSFGKGTDTQYF. For the CDR3, the DNA is TGTGCCAGCAGCTTCGGGAAGGGCACAGATACGCAGTATTTT. The variable domain in full, completed from reference TRBV7-2 and TRBJ2-3, reads GAGVSQSPSNKVTEKGKDVELRCDPISGHTALYWYRQSLGQGLEFLIYFQGNSAPDKSGLPSDRFSAERTGGSVSTLTIQRTQQEDSAVYLCASSFGKGTDTQYFGPGTRLTVL.

This clone was observed once. This chain links TRBV7-2 with TRBJ2-1; 7 bases line up with TRBD2. Germline values: CDR1 SGHTA, CDR2 FQGNSA. The CDR3 sequence is 14 residues long. V was pared by 3 bases and J by 6 bases, with 5 bases of the junction left unmatched. This chain's CDR3 is CASSFLAEGNEQFF. The CDR3 nucleotides read TGTGCCAGCAGCTTCCTAGCGGAGGGCAATGAGCAGTTCTTC.

The chain is built from TRBV4-1 and TRBJ2-7; TRBD2 matches at 13 bases. This CDR3 has 17 residues. V was pared by 0 bases and J by 1 base, with 3 bases of the junction left unmatched. Germline V gene sequence: CDR1 MGHRA, CDR2 YSYEKL. The CDR3 sequence: CASSQDSTSGGSYEQYF. CDR3 DNA sequence: TGCGCCAGCAGCCAAGATTCGACTAGCGGGGGGTCCTACGAGCAGTACTTC.

The rearrangement joins TRBV18 to TRBJ1-5; D not resolved. The length of the CDR3 is 12 residues. Germline V CDR1 and CDR2: KGHSH, LQKENI. Trimming removed 1 base from V and 13 bases from J, with 11 bases in between. DNA of the CDR3: TGTGCCAGCTCACCACAGAGCGGTAAGCAGCATTTT. Its translation: CASSPQSGKQHF.

The V call is TRBV11-3, the J call TRBJ2-2; 13 nucleotides agree with TRBD2. The trim removed 4 bases at V and 0 bases at J, leaving 2 bases unmatched. The CDR3 sequence is 17 residues long. The V gene's germline CDR1 is SGHNT and CDR2 YENEEA. The CDR3 here is CASSSGTSGTNTGELFF. For the CDR3, the DNA is TGTGCCAGCAGCTCCGGGACTAGCGGGACGAACACCGGGGAGCTGTTTTTT.